This T cell receptor beta chain was sequenced during a study of T cell repertoires in cytomegalovirus infection (dated 2019 in TCRdb). The study in broad terms: The HLA type of each donor mattered for the analysis, because public TCR beta signatures pointed to carriage of CMV infection along with the matching HLA type. What the study reported, not specific to this receptor: The ex vivo response was dominated by HLA-C-restricted CMV-specific TCR beta clonotypes, which also provided the single most frequent clonotype in two of eight donors. Cumulative frequency of public TCR beta family members discriminated carriers of CMV infection plus the relevant HLA type in this cohort and an independent roughly 340-donor cohort.

The instrument given in TCRdb is Illumina HiSeq 1500. In TCRdb, the public reads were trimmed at Q25 with fastp and aligned with MiXCR, with productive beta chains retained. Rows are combined by CDR3 protein, so each entry shows the most common genes and DNA. Recorded for this sample are 680,000 or so distinct CDR3 sequences; roughly 36% of them occurred a single time. 2.5% to 3.5% of the sample comes from the top ten. There are a few counts of this clonotype. It lacks a known antigen. No much larger clone exists at a distance of one base, and base qualities are not known. The receptor's source is a human donor in good health (CMV status not recorded). Some clones in this sample may be carry-over from other donors' samples. What was sequenced was PBMCs.

CDR3 loop: CASSLFPGERFF. The nucleotide sequence reads as follows: TGTGCCAGCAGTTTATTCCCTGGGGAGAGGTTCTTC. The chain links TRBV28 with TRBJ2-1; the D gene is perhaps TRBD2, on 5 matching bases. Trimming takes 1 base from V and 15 bases from J, and the germline ends sit 13 bases apart. The CDR3 spans 12 residues, from the cysteine through the phenylalanine. The kept DNA is CDR3 alone, 36 bases in frame from the first base. The germline V gene supplies CDR1 MDHEN and CDR2 SYDVKM. The CDR3, completed at both ends by the reference TRBV28 and TRBJ2-1 genes, gives the full variable domain DVKVTQSSRYLVKRTGEKVFLECVQDMDHENMFWYRQDPGLGLRLIYFSYDVKMKEKGDIPEGYSVSREKKERFSLILESASTNQTSMYLCASSLFPGERFFGPGTRLTVL.